The 26 T cell receptor beta chains reported below all come from one sample, sequenced in a study of cytomegalovirus exposure and HLA in healthy donors. The PCR used 60 Vbeta and 13 Jbeta primers. Clones were sequenced by immunoSEQ multiplex PCR, and TCRdb holds only the in-frame ones, with some missing. The data contain approximately 160,000 clones, about 80% of them singletons. Sequenced material: PBMCs. The receptors here all came from a man aged 18 to 29 in good health and CMV-seronegative.

V gene TRBV5-8 combines with J gene TRBJ1-1, with 10 bases matching TRBD1. This CDR3 spans 15 amino acids. V trimming: 3 bases; J trimming: 3 bases; junction bases outside the gene matches: 5. Germline lookup yields CDR1 SGHTS and CDR2 YDEGEE. DNA for the CDR3: TGTGCCAGCAGCTATGGACAGGGGGTGTACACTGAAGCTTTCTTT. Its protein product is CASSYGQGVYTEAFF.

A few counts support this clone. CDR3 sequence reads: CASSRPGFTEAFF. DNA of the CDR3: TGTGCCAGCAGCCGACCGGGATTTACTGAAGCTTTCTTT. The chain employs TRBV4-2 and TRBJ1-1; D unresolved. CDR1 and CDR2 from the germline V gene are LGHNA and YNFKEQ. With 4 bases removed from V and 5 bases from J, the gap between germline ends came to 11 bases. The CDR3 totals 13 residues.

The chain carries TRBV7-6 and TRBJ1-1, with D tentatively TRBD1 (6 bases). The CDR3 is made up of 14 amino acids. V gave up 1 base and J gave up 5 bases, with 11 bases separating them. Germline loops: CDR1 SGHVS, CDR2 FNYEAQ. The CDR3 spells CASSLGGGGTEAFF. Written as DNA, the CDR3 is TGTGCCAGCAGCTTAGGAGGGGGGGGTACTGAAGCTTTCTTT.

The CDR3 coding sequence is TGTGCCAGCAACTTACAGTACGACTATGGCTACACCTTC. It is translated as CASNLQYDYGYTF. The gene calls are TRBV6-6 and TRBJ1-2, with D hard to call. Germline CDR1 reads MNHNY; CDR2 reads SVGAGI (reference sequence). The CDR3 consists of 13 residues. Trimming pared 7 bases from V and 3 bases from J, leaving 12 bases between.

CDR3 nucleotide sequence: TGTGCCAGCAGCCACCGGACAGGGGGGGGATATGGCTACACCTTC. Amino acid sequence: CASSHRTGGGYGYTF. The rearrangement joins TRBV4-2 to TRBJ1-2, with 10 bases that match TRBD1. CDR1 and CDR2 (germline): LGHNA, YNFKEQ. The CDR3 totals 15 residues. V gave up 3 bases and J gave up 5 bases; unmatched junction bases: 6.

The V and J genes are TRBV5-1 and TRBJ1-6, with TRBD1 matching 10 bases. The CDR3 contains 16 residues. Trimming took 5 bases from V and 10 from J; bases not matched to a gene: 12. CDR1 is SGHRS, CDR2 YFSETQ, per germline. The CDR3 DNA reads as TGCGCCAGCAGTACGGGGACAGGGGTGTGGAGCTCACCCCTCCACTTT. Encoded protein: CASSTGTGVWSSPLHF.

This chain connects TRBV28 to TRBJ2-7; D unresolved. Trimming cost V 6 bases and J 2 bases, with 5 bases left between them. The CDR3 has 11 amino acids. The germline CDR1 and CDR2 sequences are MDHEN and SYDVKM. The CDR3 nucleotides read TGTGCCAGCAGCCGTACCTACGAGCAGTACTTC. Translated, it gives CASSRTYEQYF. Combining the CDR3 with reference TRBV28 and TRBJ2-7 gives the whole variable domain DVKVTQSSRYLVKRTGEKVFLECVQDMDHENMFWYRQDPGLGLRLIYFSYDVKMKEKGDIPEGYSVSREKKERFSLILESASTNQTSMYLCASSRTYEQYFGPGTRLTVT.

To note about this clone: Other DNA sequences from this sample encode an identical CDR3 as well. The J gene is TRBJ2-5, the V gene TRBV7-9; D call uncertain. The CDR3 loop spans 11 amino acids. Per the germline V gene, CDR1 is SEHNR and CDR2 is FQNEAQ (reference sequence). Trimming took off 4 bases at V and 4 bases at J, with 4 bases between the two ends. In DNA form, the CDR3 reads TGTGCCAGCAGCTCCCGAGAGACCCAGTACTTC. It yields the protein CASSSRETQYF.

The chain has TRBV2 and TRBJ2-3; TRBD2 might be the D (6 bases). Germline V gene lookup returns CDR1 SNHLY and CDR2 FYNNEI. The CDR3 totals 17 residues. The V end lost 8 bases, the J end lost 2 bases, and 23 bases lay between the germline ends. The CDR3, as DNA: TGTGCCAGCGTTCTAGCCCCGCTGGCGGGGACCACAGATACGCAGTATTTT. Residues: CASVLAPLAGTTDTQYF.

CDR3 nucleotides: TGTGCCAGCAGCCCCGGGGGGGGCCTAGCAGATACGCAGTATTTT. Translation: CASSPGGGLADTQYF. This chain joins TRBV7-3 and TRBJ2-3; 8 positions match TRBD2. V lost 5 bases and J lost 4; bases outside the gene matches: 8. The germline gives CDR1 SGHTA, CDR2 FQGTGA. The CDR3 is 15 amino acids.

The chain is built from TRBV19 and TRBJ2-3; maybe TRBD2 (5 bases). Germline CDR1 and CDR2: LNHDA and SQIVND (reference sequence). V lost 5 bases, J lost 6 bases, and 15 bases lay in between. CDR3 length: 14 amino acids. DNA for the CDR3: TGTGCCAGTAGTCCCTACCTACTAGATGATACGCAGTATTTT. Translated, it gives CASSPYLLDDTQYF. The entire variable domain, with the rest obtained from reference TRBV19 and TRBJ2-3, is as follows: DGGITQSPKYLFRKEGQNVTLSCEQNLNHDAMYWYRQDPGQGLRLIYYSQIVNDFQKGDIAEGYSVSREKKESFPLTVTSAQKNPTAFYLCASSPYLLDDTQYFGPGTRLTVL.

This clone was seen a handful of times. The chain uses TRBV13 and TRBJ2-1; 7 bases are shared with TRBD2. Looked up from germline, CDR1 is PRHDT and CDR2 is FYEKMQ (reference sequence). Trimming took 4 bases from V and 7 from J; bases not matched to a gene: 1. CDR3 size: 12 residues. The CDR3 protein is CASSWRGNEQFF. As DNA, the CDR3 is TGTGCCAGCAGCTGGCGGGGGAATGAGCAGTTCTTC.

The chain recombines TRBV4-1 with TRBJ2-1; 8 bases line up with TRBD1. V lost 6 bases to trimming and J lost 2 bases; unmatched junction nucleotides: 9. Germline V CDR1 and CDR2: MGHRA, YSYEKL. The CDR3 is made up of 16 amino acids. As DNA, the CDR3 is TGCGCCAGCAGGGCAGTGGTACAGGGGGCCTACAATGAGCAGTTCTTC. It yields the protein CASRAVVQGAYNEQFF.

The CDR3 sequence: CASSPRDRGTEAFF. Here the CDR3 DNA reads TGCGCCAGCAGCCCTCGAGACAGAGGCACTGAAGCTTTCTTT. The V gene is TRBV4-1, the J gene TRBJ1-1; D possibly corresponds to TRBD1 (5 bases). Germline CDR1 is MGHRA and CDR2 is YSYEKL. Trimming left V 4 bases short and J 4 bases short, with 13 bases between. CDR3 size: 14 residues.

This clone turned up a few times. The chain couples TRBV2 to TRBJ2-2; D remains ambiguous. V lost 5 bases and J lost 5, with 12 bases in between. The CDR3 extends over 14 amino acids. CDR1 is SNHLY, CDR2 FYNNEI, per germline. Here the CDR3 reads CASSRTQRTGELFF. CDR3 sequence (DNA): TGTGCCAGCAGTCGCACCCAGAGGACCGGGGAGCTGTTTTTT.

The genes are TRBV5-1 and TRBJ2-5; a weak D match, TRBD1 (5 bases). TRBJ2-7 matches the DNA end more closely, so the J call is doubtful. The CDR3 contains 14 residues. Germline CDR1 is SGHRS and CDR2 is YFSETQ. CDR3 sequence (DNA): TGCGCCAGCAGCTTTTTGGGTAGGGGCTACGAGCAGTACTTC. Protein: CASSFLGRGYEQYF.

This clone was recorded once. This chain links TRBV27 with TRBJ1-1, with unresolved D. CDR3 length: 14 amino acids. Germline CDR1 reads MNHEY; CDR2 reads SMNVEV (reference sequence). With 10 bases removed from V and 1 base from J, the gap between germline ends came to 16 bases. CDR3 coding DNA: TGTGCCACCCAAAGGAGGTTGGGGAACACTGAAGCTTTCTTT. Translated: CATQRRLGNTEAFF.

V is TRBV5-8 and J is TRBJ1-4, with 7 positions matching TRBD1. This CDR3 has 14 amino acids. Looked up from germline, CDR1 is SGHTS and CDR2 is YDEGEE. V was pared by 0 bases and J by 8 bases, with 4 bases of the junction left unmatched. The CDR3 nucleotides are TGTGCCAGCAGCTTGGGACAGGGCTGGGAAAAACTGTTTTTT. It is translated as CASSLGQGWEKLFF.

This clone was counted only a few times. The chain carries TRBV29-1 and TRBJ1-1; D is unclear. This CDR3 is 12 amino acids long. Germline values: CDR1 SQVTM, CDR2 ANQGSEA. V was trimmed by 7 bases and J by 1 base, leaving 10 bases between them. CDR3: CSALGENTEAFF. CDR3 in DNA: TGCAGCGCCCTGGGAGAGAACACTGAAGCTTTCTTT.

The rearrangement uses TRBV7-2 and TRBJ2-5; a weak D match, TRBD2 (5 bases). Gene TRBJ2-7 matches the end of the DNA better, so the J call may be wrong. The germline CDR1 and CDR2 sequences are SGHTA and FQGNSA. The CDR3 is 15 amino acids. The DNA of the CDR3 is TGTGCCAGCAGCTTCGGCCCTCGGGAACCCCACGAGCAGTACTTC. It codes for CASSFGPREPHEQYF.

The rearrangement links TRBV27 to TRBJ2-2, with a tentative D call TRBD1 (5 bases). The V end was cut by 1 base, the J end by 3 bases, with 12 bases between. The CDR3 is 16 residues long. Germline CDR1 is MNHEY and CDR2 is SMNVEV (reference sequence). CDR3 bases: TGTGCCAGCAGTTTATATCGCAGGGCGGACACCGGGGAGCTGTTTTTT. It codes for CASSLYRRADTGELFF.

This clone was found a few times. This sequence joins TRBV28 and TRBJ2-2, with 9 bases aligning to TRBD1. V was clipped by 6 bases and J by 5 bases; unmatched bases: 10. Germline values: CDR1 MDHEN, CDR2 SYDVKM. This CDR3 region has 16 residues. As DNA, the CDR3 is TGTGCCAGCAGACCCCCGGGACAGGGTTGGACCGGGGAGCTGTTTTTT. Translating it yields CASRPPGQGWTGELFF.

The rearrangement links TRBV11-3 to TRBJ1-1; TRBD1 might be the D (5 bases). The CDR3 covers 15 residues. With 0 bases removed from V and 3 bases from J, the gap between germline ends came to 11 bases. The V gene's germline CDR1 is SGHNT and CDR2 YENEEA. The CDR3 sequence: CASSLDPGRDTEAFF. The CDR3 DNA reads TGTGCCAGCAGCTTAGATCCAGGGAGGGACACTGAAGCTTTCTTT.

Comments on this clone: The junction shows a germline mismatch at one end, possibly a read error. This rearrangement joins TRBV7-9 to TRBJ1-1; D not certain. Per the germline V gene, CDR1 is SEHNR and CDR2 is FQNEAQ (reference sequence). The CDR3 extends over 12 amino acids. CDR3 DNA: TGTTCCAGCAGCTTCGGAGGGCACGAAGCTTTCTTT. As protein: CSSSFGGHEAFF. Together with reference TRBV7-9 and TRBJ1-1, the CDR3 gives the full variable domain: DTGVSQNPRHKITKRGQNVTFRCDPISEHNRLYWYRQTLGQGPEFLTYFQNEAQLEKSRLLSDRFSAERPKGSFSTLEIQRTEQGDSAMYLCSSSFGGHEAFFGQGTRLTVV.

This clone appeared a few times. The rearrangement links TRBV5-4 to TRBJ2-7; 7 nucleotides align to TRBD2. Germline CDR1 and CDR2: SGHNT and YYREEE (reference sequence). The CDR3 extends over 13 amino acids. The V and J ends lost 1 base and 3 bases, in that order; junction bases with no gene match: 1. CDR3 protein: CASSLSGIYEQYF. For the CDR3, the DNA is TGTGCCAGCAGCTTGAGCGGGATCTACGAGCAGTACTTC.

The chain joins TRBV18 to TRBJ1-2; unclear D gene. This CDR3 is 15 amino acids long. V lost 6 bases, J lost 4 bases, and 18 bases lay in between. Looked up from germline, CDR1 is KGHSH and CDR2 is LQKENI. CDR3 nucleotide sequence: TGTGCCAGCTCGGAGAGGAACGGCGGACTCTATGGCTACACCTTC. This encodes CASSERNGGLYGYTF.